This T cell receptor (beta chain) was documented in a study of OX40 agonist ivuxolimab in advanced cancers. Across the study: Aged about 23 to 80 with a mean of around 60 years, they were about 83% male.

Trimming cost V 8 bases and J 3 bases, with 10 bases left between them. Per germline, CDR1 ENHRY and CDR2 SYGVKD. The CDR3 is 13 residues long. Clones were sequenced by immunoSEQ multiplex PCR, and TCRdb holds only the in-frame ones, with some missing. The sample includes 77,000 or so clones, about 90% of them seen just once. The rearrangement uses TRBV10-3 and TRBJ2-2, with D possibly being TRBD1 (5 bases). The material was CD4+ or CD8+ T cells sorted from blood, obtained in a trial of the OX40 agonist ivuxolimab. The clonotype was recovered from an adult with an advanced solid tumor such as melanoma, head and neck, liver or kidney cancer. CDR3 nucleotide sequence: TGTGCCATCCCAGGGTATGACACCGGGGAGCTGTTTTTT. Protein sequence: CAIPGYDTGELFF.